This T cell receptor (beta chain) was sequenced in a study of post-analysis software for immune sequencing data. Study-level points and caveats: There were roughly five TRBV segments more frequent in patients than controls, and TRBV5-6, TRBV5-1 and TRBV20-1 were among them.

In its sample, this clonotype was seen many times. The antigen is undetermined. The length of the CDR3 is 16 residues. The V end was cut by 1 base, the J end by 4 bases, with 15 bases between. Germline V gene sequence: CDR1 KGHSH, CDR2 LQKENI. Tagging with unique molecular identifiers was a feature of the TCR beta cDNA libraries. MiXCR was run by TCRdb on the PCR reads, yielding one entry per CDR3 protein. Here the sample spans more than 450,000 distinct CDR3 sequences, 34% being singletons. The origin of this receptor is a girl aged 2-17 years with multiple sclerosis. The sample was blood. V and J are TRBV18 and TRBJ2-3; TRBD2 is a possible D gene (6 bases). The DNA for the CDR3 is TGTGCCAGCTCACCACTCGGCGGGATGGCGGCAGATACGCAGTATTTT. Its protein product is CASSPLGGMAADTQYF.